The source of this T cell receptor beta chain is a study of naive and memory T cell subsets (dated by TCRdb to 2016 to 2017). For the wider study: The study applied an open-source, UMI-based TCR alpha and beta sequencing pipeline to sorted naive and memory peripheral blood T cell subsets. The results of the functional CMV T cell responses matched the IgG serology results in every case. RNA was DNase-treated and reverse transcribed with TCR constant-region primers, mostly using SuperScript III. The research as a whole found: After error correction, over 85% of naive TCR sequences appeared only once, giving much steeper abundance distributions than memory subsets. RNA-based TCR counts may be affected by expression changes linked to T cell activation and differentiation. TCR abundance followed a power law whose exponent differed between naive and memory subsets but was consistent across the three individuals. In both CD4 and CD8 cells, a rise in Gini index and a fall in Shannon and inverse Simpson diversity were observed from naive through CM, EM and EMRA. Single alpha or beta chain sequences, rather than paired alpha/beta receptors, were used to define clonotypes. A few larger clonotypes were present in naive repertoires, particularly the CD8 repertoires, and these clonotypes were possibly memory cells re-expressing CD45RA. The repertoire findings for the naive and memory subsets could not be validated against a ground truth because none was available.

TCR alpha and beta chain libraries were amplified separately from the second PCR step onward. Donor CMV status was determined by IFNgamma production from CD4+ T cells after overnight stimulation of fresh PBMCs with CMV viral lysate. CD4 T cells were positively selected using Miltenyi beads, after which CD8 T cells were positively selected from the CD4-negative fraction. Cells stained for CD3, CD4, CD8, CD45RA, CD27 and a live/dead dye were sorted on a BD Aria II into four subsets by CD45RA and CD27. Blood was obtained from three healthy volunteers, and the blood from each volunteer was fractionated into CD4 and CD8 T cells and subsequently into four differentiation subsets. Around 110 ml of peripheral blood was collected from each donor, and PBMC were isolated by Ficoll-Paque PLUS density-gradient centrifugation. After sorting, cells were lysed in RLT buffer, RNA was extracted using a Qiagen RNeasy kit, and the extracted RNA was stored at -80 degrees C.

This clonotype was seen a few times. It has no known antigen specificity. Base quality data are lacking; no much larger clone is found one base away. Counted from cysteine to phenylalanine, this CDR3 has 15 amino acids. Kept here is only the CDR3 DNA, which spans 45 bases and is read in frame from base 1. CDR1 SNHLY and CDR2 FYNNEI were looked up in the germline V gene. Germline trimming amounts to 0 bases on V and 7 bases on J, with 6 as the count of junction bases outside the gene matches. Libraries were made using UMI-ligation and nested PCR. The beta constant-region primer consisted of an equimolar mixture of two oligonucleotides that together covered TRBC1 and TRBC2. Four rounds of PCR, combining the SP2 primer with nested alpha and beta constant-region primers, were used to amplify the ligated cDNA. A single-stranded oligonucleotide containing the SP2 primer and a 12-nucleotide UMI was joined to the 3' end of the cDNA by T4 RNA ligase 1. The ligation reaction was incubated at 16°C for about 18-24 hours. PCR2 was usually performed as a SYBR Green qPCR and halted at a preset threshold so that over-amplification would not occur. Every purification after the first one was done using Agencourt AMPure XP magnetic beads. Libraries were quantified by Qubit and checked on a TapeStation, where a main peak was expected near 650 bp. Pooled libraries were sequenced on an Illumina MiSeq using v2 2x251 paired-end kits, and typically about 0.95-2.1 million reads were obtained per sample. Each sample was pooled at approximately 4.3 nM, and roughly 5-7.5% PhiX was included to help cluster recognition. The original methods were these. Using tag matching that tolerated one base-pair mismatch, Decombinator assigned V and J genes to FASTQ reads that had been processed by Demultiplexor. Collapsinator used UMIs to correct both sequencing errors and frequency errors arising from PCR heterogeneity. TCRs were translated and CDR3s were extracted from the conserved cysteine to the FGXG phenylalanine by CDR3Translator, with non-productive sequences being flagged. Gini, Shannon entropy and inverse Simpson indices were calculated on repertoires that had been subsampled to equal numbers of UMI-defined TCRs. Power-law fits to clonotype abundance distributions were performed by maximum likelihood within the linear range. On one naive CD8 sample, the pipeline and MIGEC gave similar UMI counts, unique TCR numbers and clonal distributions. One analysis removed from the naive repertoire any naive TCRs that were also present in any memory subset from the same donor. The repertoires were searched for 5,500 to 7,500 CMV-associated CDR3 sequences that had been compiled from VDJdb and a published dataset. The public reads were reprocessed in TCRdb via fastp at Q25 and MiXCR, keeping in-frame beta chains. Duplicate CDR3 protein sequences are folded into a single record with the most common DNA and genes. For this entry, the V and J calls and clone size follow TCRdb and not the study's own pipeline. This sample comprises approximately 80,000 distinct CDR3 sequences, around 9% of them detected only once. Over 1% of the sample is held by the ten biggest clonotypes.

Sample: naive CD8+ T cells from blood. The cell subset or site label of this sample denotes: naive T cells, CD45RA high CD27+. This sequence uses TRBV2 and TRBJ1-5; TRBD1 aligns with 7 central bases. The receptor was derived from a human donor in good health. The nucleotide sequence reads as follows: TGTGCCAGCAGTGAAGCGCCGACAGGGCACCAGCCCCAGCATTTT. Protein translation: CASSEAPTGHQPQHF.